The source of this T cell receptor (beta chain) is a study of spatial heterogeneity in lung cancer. Study background: There were, on average, more than nine raw-read appearances for each unique TCR and UMI combination. General study results and limits: Ubiquitous expanded tumor TCRs surfaced in blood more at resection than they did at follow-up.

One entry per CDR3 protein, called by TCRdb with MiXCR from the 5' RACE reads. The sample has roughly 82,000 distinct CDR3 sequences, roughly 13% seen once; the top ten hold around 4.6%. This sample's time point: sample taken at primary tumor resection. No cell sorting; template was whole RNA from tumor, lung tissue or PBMC. Donors were fewer than 90 untreated early-stage non-small cell lung cancer patients. A word on this clonotype: Antigen specificity is unknown.

CDR1 and CDR2 (germline): DFQATT, SNEGSKA (reference sequence). The V gene end was trimmed by 5 bases and the J gene end by 9 bases; junction bases not matched to a gene: 13. The CDR3 length is 14 residues. Here the sequenced sample was PBMCs, taken at surgery. This TCR was recovered from a male donor with early-stage non-small cell lung cancer. This chain joins TRBV20-1 and TRBJ2-1; 7 bases are shared with TRBD2. The CDR3 DNA reads as TGCAGTGCTCTCTCTGGGGGGGAGCGTGGTGAGCAGTTCTTC. This sequence encodes CSALSGGERGEQFF.